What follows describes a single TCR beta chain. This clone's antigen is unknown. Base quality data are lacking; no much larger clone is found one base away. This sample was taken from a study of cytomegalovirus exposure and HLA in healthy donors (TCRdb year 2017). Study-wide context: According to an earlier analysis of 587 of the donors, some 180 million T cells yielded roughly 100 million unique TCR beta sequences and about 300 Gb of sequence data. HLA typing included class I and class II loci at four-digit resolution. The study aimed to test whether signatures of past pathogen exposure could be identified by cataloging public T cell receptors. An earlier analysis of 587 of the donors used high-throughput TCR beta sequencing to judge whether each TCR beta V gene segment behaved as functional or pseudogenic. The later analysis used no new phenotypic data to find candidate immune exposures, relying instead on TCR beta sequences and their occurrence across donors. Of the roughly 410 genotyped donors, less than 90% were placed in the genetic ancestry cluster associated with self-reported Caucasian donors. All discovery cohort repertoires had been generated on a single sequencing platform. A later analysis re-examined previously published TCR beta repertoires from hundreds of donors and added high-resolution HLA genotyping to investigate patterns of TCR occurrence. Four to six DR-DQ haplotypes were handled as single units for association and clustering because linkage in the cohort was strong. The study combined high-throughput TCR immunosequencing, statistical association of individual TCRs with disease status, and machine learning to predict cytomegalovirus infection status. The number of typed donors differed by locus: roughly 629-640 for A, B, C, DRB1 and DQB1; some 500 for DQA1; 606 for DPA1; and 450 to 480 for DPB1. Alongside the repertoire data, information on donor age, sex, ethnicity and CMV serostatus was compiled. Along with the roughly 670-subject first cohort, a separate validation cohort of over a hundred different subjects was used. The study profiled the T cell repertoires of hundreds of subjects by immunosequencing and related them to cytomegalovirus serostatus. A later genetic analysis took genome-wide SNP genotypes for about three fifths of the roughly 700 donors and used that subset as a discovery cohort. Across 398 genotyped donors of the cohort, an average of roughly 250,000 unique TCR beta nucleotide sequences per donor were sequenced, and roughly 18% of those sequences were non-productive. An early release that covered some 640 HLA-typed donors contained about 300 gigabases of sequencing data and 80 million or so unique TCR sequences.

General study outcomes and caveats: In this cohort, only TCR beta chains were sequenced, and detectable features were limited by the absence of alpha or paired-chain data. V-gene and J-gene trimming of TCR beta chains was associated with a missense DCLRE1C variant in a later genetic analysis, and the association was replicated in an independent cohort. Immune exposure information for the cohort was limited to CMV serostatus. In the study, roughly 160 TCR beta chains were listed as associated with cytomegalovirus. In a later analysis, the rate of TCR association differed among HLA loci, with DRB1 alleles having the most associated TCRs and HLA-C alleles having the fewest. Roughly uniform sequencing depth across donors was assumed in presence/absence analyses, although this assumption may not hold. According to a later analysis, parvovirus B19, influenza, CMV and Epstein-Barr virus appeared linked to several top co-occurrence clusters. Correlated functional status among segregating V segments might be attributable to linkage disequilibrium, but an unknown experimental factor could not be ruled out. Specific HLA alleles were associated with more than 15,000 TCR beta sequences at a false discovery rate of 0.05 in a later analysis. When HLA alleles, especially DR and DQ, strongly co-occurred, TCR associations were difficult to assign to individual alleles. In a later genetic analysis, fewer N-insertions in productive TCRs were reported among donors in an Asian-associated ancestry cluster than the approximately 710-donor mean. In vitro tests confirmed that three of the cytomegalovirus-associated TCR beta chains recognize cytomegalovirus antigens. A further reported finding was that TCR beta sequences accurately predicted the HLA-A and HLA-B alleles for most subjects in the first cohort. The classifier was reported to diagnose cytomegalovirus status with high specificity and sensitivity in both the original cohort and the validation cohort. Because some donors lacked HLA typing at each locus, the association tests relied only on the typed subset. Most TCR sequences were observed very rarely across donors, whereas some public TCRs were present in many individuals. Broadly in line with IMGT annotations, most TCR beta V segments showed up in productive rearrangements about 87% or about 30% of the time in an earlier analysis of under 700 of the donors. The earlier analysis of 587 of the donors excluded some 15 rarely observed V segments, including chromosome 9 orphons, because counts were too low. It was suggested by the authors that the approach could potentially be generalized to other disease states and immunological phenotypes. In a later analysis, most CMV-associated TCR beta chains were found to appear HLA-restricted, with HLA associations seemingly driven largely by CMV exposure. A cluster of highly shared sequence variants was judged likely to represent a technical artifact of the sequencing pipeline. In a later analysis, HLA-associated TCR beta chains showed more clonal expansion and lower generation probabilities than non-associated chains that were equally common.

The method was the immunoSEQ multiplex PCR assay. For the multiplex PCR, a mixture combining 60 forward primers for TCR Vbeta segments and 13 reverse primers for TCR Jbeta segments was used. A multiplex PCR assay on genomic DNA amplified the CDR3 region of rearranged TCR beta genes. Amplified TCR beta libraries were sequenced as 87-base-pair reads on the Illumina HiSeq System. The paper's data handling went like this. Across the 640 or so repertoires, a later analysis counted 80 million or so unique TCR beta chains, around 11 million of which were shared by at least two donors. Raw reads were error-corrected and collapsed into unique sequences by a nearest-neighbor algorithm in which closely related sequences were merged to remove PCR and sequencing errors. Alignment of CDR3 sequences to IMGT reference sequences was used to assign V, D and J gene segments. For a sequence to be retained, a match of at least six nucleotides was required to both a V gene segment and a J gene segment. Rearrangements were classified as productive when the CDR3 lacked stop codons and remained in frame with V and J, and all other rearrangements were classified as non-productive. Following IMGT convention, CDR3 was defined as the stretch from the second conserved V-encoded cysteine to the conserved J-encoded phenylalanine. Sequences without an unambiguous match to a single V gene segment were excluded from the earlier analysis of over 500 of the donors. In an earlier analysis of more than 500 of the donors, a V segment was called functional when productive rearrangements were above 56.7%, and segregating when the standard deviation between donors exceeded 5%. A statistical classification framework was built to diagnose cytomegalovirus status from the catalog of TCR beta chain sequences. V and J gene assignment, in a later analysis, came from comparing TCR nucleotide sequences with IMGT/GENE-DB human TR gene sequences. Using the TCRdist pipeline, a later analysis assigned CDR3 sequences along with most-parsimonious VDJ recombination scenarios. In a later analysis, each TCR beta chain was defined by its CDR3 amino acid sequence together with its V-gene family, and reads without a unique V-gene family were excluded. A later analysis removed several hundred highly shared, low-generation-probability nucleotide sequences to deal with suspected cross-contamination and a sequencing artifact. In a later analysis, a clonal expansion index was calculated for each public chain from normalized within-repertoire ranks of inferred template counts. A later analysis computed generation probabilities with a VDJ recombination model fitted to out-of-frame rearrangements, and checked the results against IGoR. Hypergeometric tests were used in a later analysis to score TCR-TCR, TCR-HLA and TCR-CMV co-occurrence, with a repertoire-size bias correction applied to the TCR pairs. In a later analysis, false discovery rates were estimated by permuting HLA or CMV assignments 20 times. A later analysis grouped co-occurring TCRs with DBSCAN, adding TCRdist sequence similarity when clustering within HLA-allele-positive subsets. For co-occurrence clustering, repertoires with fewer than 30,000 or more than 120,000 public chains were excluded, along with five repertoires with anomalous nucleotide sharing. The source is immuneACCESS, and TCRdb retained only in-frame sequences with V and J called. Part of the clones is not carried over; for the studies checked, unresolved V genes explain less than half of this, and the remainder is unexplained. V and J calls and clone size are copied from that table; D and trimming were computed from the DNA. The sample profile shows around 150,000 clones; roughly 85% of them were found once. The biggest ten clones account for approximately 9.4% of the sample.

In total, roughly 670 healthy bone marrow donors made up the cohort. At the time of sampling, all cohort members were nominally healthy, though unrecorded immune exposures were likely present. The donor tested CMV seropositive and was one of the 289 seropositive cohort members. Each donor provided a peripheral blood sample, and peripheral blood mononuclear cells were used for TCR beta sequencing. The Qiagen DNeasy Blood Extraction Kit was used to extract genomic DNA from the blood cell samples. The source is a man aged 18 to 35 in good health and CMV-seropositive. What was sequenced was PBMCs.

The CDR3 region: CASSRTSGTGGFDTEAFF. The DNA reads TGCGCCAGCAGCCGAACCTCCGGGACAGGGGGCTTCGACACTGAAGCTTTCTTT. The rearranged segments are TRBV5-1 and TRBJ1-1, and 12 junctional nucleotides match TRBD1. V is trimmed back by 4 bases and J by 3 bases, and the junction contains 13 bases that no gene match accounts for. The CDR3 numbers 18 residues from cysteine through phenylalanine. Only CDR3 DNA remains: 54 bases, in frame from the first base. For CDR1 and CDR2, the germline V gene lists SGHRS and YFSETQ.